These 11 T cell receptor beta chains originate from one sample sequenced in a study of CD8+CD57+ T cells in acquired aplastic anemia (dated by TCRdb to about 2018). Reads for this sample came from an Illumina HiSeq 2000. Genomic DNA served as template for TCR beta VDJ combination and CDR3 sequence profiling. TCRdb reanalyzed the raw reads on its own, using fastp at Q25 for trimming and MiXCR for clone calling, and kept in-frame beta chains. When rows share a CDR3 protein, they turn into one entry using the most common DNA and genes. The sample table lists some 170,000 distinct CDR3 sequences, 40% to 50% of them with a count of one. The biggest ten clones account for more than 0.95% of the sample. The patients picked for sequencing were ones in whom flow cytometry had shown an expansion of CD8+CD57+ cells. Material for sequencing was sorted CD4+, CD8+, or CD8+CD57+ T cells (not recorded which) from PBMCs. The source is a human donor with aplastic anemia.

Remarks on this clonotype: Being one base from a much bigger clone, this may be a read error. Here the CDR3 omits its conserved ending phenylalanine or tryptophan, so a read error is the likely source. The chain combines TRBV5-1 with TRBJ2-4, with 8 positions matching TRBD1. The CDR3 contains 14 residues. Trimming at V came to 4 bases and at J to 5 bases, leaving 5 bases not matched to a gene. CDR1 is SGHRS and CDR2 is YFSETQ in the germline V gene. The CDR3 protein is CASSLLGQENIQYI. DNA for the CDR3: TGCGCCAGCAGCCTACTGGGACAGGAAAACATTCAGTACATC.

On this clonotype: Germline is not matched at one junction end, which may reflect a read error. V and J are TRBV5-1 and TRBJ2-3; TRBD2 matches 10 bases. This CDR3 region has 15 residues. The germline V gene encodes CDR1 SGHRS and CDR2 YFSETQ. The CDR3 is CASSLGLAGTDTQCF. The DNA of the CDR3 is TGCGCCAGCAGCTTGGGACTAGCGGGCACAGATACGCAGTGTTTT. Drawing the rest from reference TRBV5-1 and TRBJ2-3, the complete variable domain is KAGVTQTPRYLIKTRGQQVTLSCSPISGHRSVSWYQQTPGQGLQFLFEYFSETQRNKGNFPGRFSGRQFSNSRSEMNVSTLELGDSALYLCASSLGLAGTDTQCFGPGTRLTVL.

The table lists this clonotype with many counts. The chain couples TRBV4-1 to TRBJ2-2; the D is unclear. Germline CDR1 reads MGHRA; CDR2 reads YSYEKL. This CDR3 contains 18 residues. Trimming shortened V by 0 bases and J by 0 bases, and 14 bases separated the two germline ends. CDR3 DNA: TGCGCCAGCAGCCAAGATTCCGTTACGGCCGCGAACACCGGGGAGCTGTTTTTT. Translated, it gives CASSQDSVTAANTGELFF.

V usage is TRBV4-2 and J usage is TRBJ2-1, with D unresolved. The germline CDR1 and CDR2 sequences are LGHNA and YNFKEQ. The V and J ends lost 0 bases and 9 bases respectively, with 9 bases between them. The CDR3 totals 13 residues. The chain's CDR3 is CASSQDIASEQFF. The CDR3 nucleotides read TGTGCCAGCAGCCAAGATATCGCGAGTGAGCAGTTCTTC.

This clonotype was counted ten times or more. The V call is TRBV24-1, the J call TRBJ2-5; tentatively, D is TRBD2 (7 bases). CDR1 is KGHDR, CDR2 SFDVKD, per germline. V lost 5 bases, J lost 4 bases, and 16 bases lay in between. The CDR3 loop spans 15 amino acids. CDR3 protein: CATSGGGEAGETQYF. CDR3 DNA sequence: TGTGCCACCAGTGGAGGGGGGGAGGCCGGAGAGACCCAGTACTTC.

The DNA of the CDR3 is TGTGCCAGCAGCCAAGGGCAAAGGGCAGCAAGCTCCTACAATGAGCAGTTCTTC. Translated: CASSQGQRAASSYNEQFF. The rearrangement links TRBV4-2 to TRBJ2-1, with D unresolved. The length of the CDR3 is 18 residues. With 1 base removed from V and 0 bases from J, the gap between germline ends came to 16 bases. Germline V CDR1 and CDR2: LGHNA, YNFKEQ.

In this sample, this clonotype turned up a few times. This sequence joins TRBV5-4 and TRBJ2-2; D might be TRBD2 (6 bases). Germline V gives CDR1 SGHNT, CDR2 YYREEE (reference sequence). CDR3 length: 15 residues. Trimming cost V 5 bases and J 2 bases, with 13 bases left between them. DNA of the CDR3: TGTGCCAGCAGGCCCGGGACTGTCAACACCGGGGAGCTGTTTTTT. Translating it yields CASRPGTVNTGELFF.

This clonotype was seen more than once but under ten times. The chain couples TRBV6-1 to TRBJ1-6; D is perhaps TRBD1 (5 bases). CDR3 length: 17 amino acids. Germline CDR1 reads MNHNS; CDR2 reads SASEGT. V was clipped by 3 bases and J by 4 bases, with 16 bases between them. The CDR3 coding sequence is TGTGCCAGCAGTGATCCGGCCAGAACAGGTTATAATTCACCCCTCCACTTT. Its protein is CASSDPARTGYNSPLHF.

Many counts were recorded for this clonotype. V usage is TRBV19 and J usage is TRBJ2-6; D is unresolved. Germline lookup yields CDR1 LNHDA and CDR2 SQIVND (reference sequence). CDR3 length: 15 amino acids. V was pared by 3 bases and J by 1 base, with 7 bases between. The CDR3 nucleotides are TGTGCCAGTAGTATGGGCAGGTCTGGGGCCAACGTCCTGACTTTC. It specifies CASSMGRSGANVLTF.

This clonotype was seen ten or more times. This chain uses TRBV4-1 with TRBJ2-1; D is possibly TRBD1 (6 bases). CDR1 is MGHRA, CDR2 YSYEKL, per germline. V was pared by 0 bases and J by 4 bases, with 13 bases between. The CDR3 is 16 amino acids. Written as DNA, the CDR3 is TGCGCCAGCAGCCAAGATGGCGTGGACAGTTACAATGAGCAGTTCTTC. Protein: CASSQDGVDSYNEQFF.

In this sample, this clonotype turned up once. The chain is built from TRBV29-1 and TRBJ2-3, with D perhaps matching TRBD2 (7 bases). Trimming shortened V by 4 bases and J by 8 bases, and 25 bases separated the two germline ends. This CDR3 contains 16 residues. Germline V gives CDR1 SQVTM, CDR2 ANQGSEA. This CDR3 reads CSVGDPGGGLTGTQYF. The CDR3 DNA is TGCAGCGTTGGGGACCCCGGAGGGGGACTAACGGGTACGCAGTATTTT.